A selection of T cell receptor beta chains follows, all from one sample in a study of patients and donors after allogeneic stem cell transplantation. In TCRdb, the RT-PCR reads were re-called with MiXCR into one record per CDR3 protein. The sample includes roughly 940,000 distinct CDR3 sequences, around 17% of them seen just once. Sequenced input: blood, either unsorted or a sorted T cell fraction (not recorded which). The receptors were sampled from a human donor who was either an allogeneic HSCT recipient or a stem cell or donor lymphocyte infusion donor (not recorded which). It is not recorded whose cells these are; they may come from a transplant donor. CDR3s include the opening cysteine and the closing phenylalanine or tryptophan. The D gene is left open where the match is weak. Only part of the rows carry a size: once, few, many, or a class if the clone is expanded.

CDR3nt	CDR3aa	abundance	j_gene	d_gene	v_gene
TGTGCCAGCAGCGAGAGGACAGGAAATCAGCCCCAGCATTTT	CASSERTGNQPQHF	few	TRBJ1-5	TRBD1	TRBV6-1
TGCAGTGCTAGTGGCAGGATTAACTATGGCTACACCTTC	CSASGRINYGYTF	.	TRBJ1-2	.	TRBV20-1
TGTGCCTGGAGTGGGAAAGGAGAGACCCAGTACTTC	CAWSGKGETQYF	few	TRBJ2-5	.	TRBV30
TGCGCCAGCAGCCGAGAATCGCCGGGACTAGTTAGAGATACGCAGTATTTT	CASSRESPGLVRDTQYF	.	TRBJ2-3	TRBD2	TRBV4-3
TGTGCCAGCAGCCGGGGGCCAGGGGTACCCTACGAGCAGTACTTC	CASSRGPGVPYEQYF	.	TRBJ2-7	.	TRBV6-1
TGTGCCAGCCGCTTTGGAGAGATGAACACTGAAGCTTTCTTT	CASRFGEMNTEAFF	.	TRBJ1-1	.	TRBV12-3/TRBV12-4
TGTGCCAGCAGGTCTGCGTGGGGAACGCATGGAAACACCATATATTTT	CASRSAWGTHGNTIYF	.	TRBJ1-3	.	TRBV27
TGTGCCAGCACTTTCAGACCGCCAGCCCAGCATTTT	CASTFRPPAQHF	few	TRBJ1-5	.	TRBV12-3/TRBV12-4
TGTGCCAGCAGCCTTGCTAGCGGGAGGGCCATCTCCTACAATGAGCAGTTCTTC	CASSLASGRAISYNEQFF	.	TRBJ2-1	TRBD2	TRBV5-4
TGTGCCAGCAGTACGACCCCTTCTTACGAGCAGTACTTC	CASSTTPSYEQYF	few	TRBJ2-7	.	TRBV27
TGTGCCACCCGATGGGGGAGAAACACTGAAGCTTTCTTT	CATRWGRNTEAFF	few	TRBJ1-1	.	TRBV2
TGTGCCAGTAGTACTTTTACAGGGAAGAGATATTCACCCCTCCACTTT	CASSTFTGKRYSPLHF	few	TRBJ1-6	.	TRBV19
TGTGCCAGCAGCGACCGGGACAGGGGCCTCCAGGAGACCCAGTACTTC	CASSDRDRGLQETQYF	few	TRBJ2-5	TRBD1	TRBV12-3/TRBV12-4
TGCAGTGCTAGAGATGCTCGAGGGGGGGGAGGCACTGAAGCTTTCTTT	CSARDARGGGGTEAFF	few	TRBJ1-1	.	TRBV20-1
TGTGCCAGCACGTCTCTGGCAGGGGGATCCGGGGAGCTGTTTTTT	CASTSLAGGSGELFF	.	TRBJ2-2	TRBD1	TRBV7-2
TGCAGTGCTCTTAAGACTAGCGGGGACCAAGAGACCCAGTACTTC	CSALKTSGDQETQYF	few	TRBJ2-5	TRBD2	TRBV20-1
TGTGCCAGCCGACGACAGGGTGGGGGAGTCACCGGGGAGCTGTTTTTT	CASRRQGGGVTGELFF	.	TRBJ2-2	TRBD1	TRBV7-2
TGTGCCAGCACCCCCGTGGGGGGACGGACAAACGAGCAGTACTTC	CASTPVGGRTNEQYF	.	TRBJ2-7	.	TRBV7-9
TGTGCCAGCAGTTACCACCCGTGGGGGCCCACTAGGGAGCAGTACTTC	CASSYHPWGPTREQYF	.	TRBJ2-7	.	TRBV12-3/TRBV12-4
TGCAGTGCTAGAGATTTAGCGCTGAACACTGAAGCTTTCTTT	CSARDLALNTEAFF	few	TRBJ1-1	.	TRBV20-1
TGCAGCGTCCTTGACAGGGGGAATGCCGGGGAGCTGTTTTTT	CSVLDRGNAGELFF	few	TRBJ2-2	TRBD1	TRBV29-1
TGCGCCAGCAGCTTCGGACCGCTCGATACGCAGTATTTT	CASSFGPLDTQYF	few	TRBJ2-3	.	TRBV5-1
TGTGCCAGCAGTGATCCCCCCCTTTACGAGCAGTACTTC	CASSDPPLYEQYF	.	TRBJ2-7	.	TRBV25-1
TGTGCCAGCAGCGTAGGGGTAGAGAGGTCCGCAGATACGCAGTATTTT	CASSVGVERSADTQYF	few	TRBJ2-3	.	TRBV9
TGTGCCACCGGCGGCAATGCTGAAGCTTTCTTT	CATGGNAEAFF	.	TRBJ1-1	.	TRBV27
TGTGCCAGCAGCGTAGCACTCTTAGGTAGCGGGGCCGGGGAGCTGTTTTTT	CASSVALLGSGAGELFF	few	TRBJ2-2	TRBD2	TRBV9
TGTGCCAGCAGTTTAGGGCCGGAACCCTCCTACGAGCAGTACTTC	CASSLGPEPSYEQYF	few	TRBJ2-7	.	TRBV27
TGTGCCAGCAGCAATATACAGGGATGGGGTGAAGCTTTCTTT	CASSNIQGWGEAFF	.	TRBJ1-1	.	TRBV7-9
TGTGCCAGCAGCGCCTGGACAGGGCAGGAAGCTTTCTTT	CASSAWTGQEAFF	.	TRBJ1-1	TRBD1	TRBV7-9
TGCAGTGCTAGTTACGGGGGTAGCTACGAGCAGTACTTC	CSASYGGSYEQYF	.	TRBJ2-7	.	TRBV20-1
TGTGCCAGCAGTTTTTTGCGGGAGGTACGCAATGAGCAGTTCTTC	CASSFLREVRNEQFF	few	TRBJ2-1	TRBD2	TRBV12-3/TRBV12-4
TGTGCCAGCACTCGGAAAGATACGCAGTATTTT	CASTRKDTQYF	few	TRBJ2-3	.	TRBV7-9
TGTGCCTGGAGTGTAAAGGCGTCGGGTGGACTTTTC	CAWSVKASGGLF	.	TRBJ1-2	.	TRBV30
TGTGCCACCAGCAGAGATAGCGGCTACAATGAGCAGTTCTTC	CATSRDSGYNEQFF	many	TRBJ2-1	.	TRBV9
TGTGCCAGCAGCCAAGTTCCGGGTATGGAGACCCAGTACTTC	CASSQVPGMETQYF	few	TRBJ2-5	.	TRBV14
TGTGCCAGCAGCCAAGATCGGGCCCCCAGGGGTTCTGAAGCTTTCTTT	CASSQDRAPRGSEAFF	.	TRBJ1-1	.	TRBV3-1
TGTGCCAGCAGTTTAGTGCCTAATACTTACGAGCAGTACTTC	CASSLVPNTYEQYF	.	TRBJ2-7	.	TRBV12-3/TRBV12-4
TGCAGTGCGCCAAGGACTCAGAATCAAGAGACCCAGTACTTC	CSAPRTQNQETQYF	.	TRBJ2-5	.	TRBV20-1
TGCGCCAGCAGCCAATCACCGCATACCCTAAGGGCTGGGGCCAACGTCCTGACTTTC	CASSQSPHTLRAGANVLTF	.	TRBJ2-6	.	TRBV4-3
TGTGCCAGCAGTGAAGTTCGACTCCGGGGGGAGGAGCAGTTCTTC	CASSEVRLRGEEQFF	.	TRBJ2-1	TRBD2	TRBV6-1